One and the same sample provided the 32 T cell receptor beta chains below, sequenced in a study of blood T cell repertoires in COVID-19. Data came from immunoSEQ multiplex PCR; TCRdb stores just in-frame clones and leaves some out. The sample records 70,000 or so clones, 76% being singletons. Source material: peripheral blood. These receptors were collected from a man aged 55 to 70 with COVID-19, enrolled during active disease.

Ten or more counts support this clone. This chain connects TRBV5-1 to TRBJ2-7; D perhaps matches TRBD1 (5 bases). The CDR3 is 14 amino acids. Germline values: CDR1 SGHRS, CDR2 YFSETQ. V gave up 2 bases and J gave up 4 bases, with 13 bases separating them. The CDR3 protein is CASSFPGMEYEQYF. In nucleotides, the CDR3 is TGCGCCAGCAGCTTCCCAGGGATGGAGTACGAGCAGTACTTC.

In this sample, this clone turned up a few times. This chain connects TRBV6-5 to TRBJ1-2; TRBD1 aligns across 9 bases. V trimming: 6 bases; J trimming: 6 bases; junction bases outside the gene matches: 5. The length of the CDR3 is 13 residues. Germline lookup yields CDR1 MNHEY and CDR2 SVGAGI. The CDR3 DNA is TGTGCCAGCAGGGGGGGACAGGGTGATGGCTACACCTTC. Amino acids: CASRGGQGDGYTF.

The chain employs TRBV7-9 and TRBJ1-1, with D possibly matching TRBD1 (5 bases). CDR3 size: 15 residues. Trimming took 1 base from V and 2 from J, leaving 11 bases between them. CDR1 and CDR2 from the germline V gene are SEHNR and FQNEAQ (reference sequence). DNA of the CDR3: TGTGCCAGCAGCTTAGGCGGGGACCCAAACACTGAAGCTTTCTTT. Its translation is CASSLGGDPNTEAFF.

The chain links TRBV9 to TRBJ1-2, with 9 positions matching TRBD1. The CDR3 loop spans 14 amino acids. Unmatched junction bases numbered 5, after V lost 5 bases and J lost 3 bases. Looked up from germline, CDR1 is SGDLS and CDR2 is YYNGEE. Here the CDR3 DNA reads TGTGCCAGCAGTAGACAGGGGGTCCACTATGGCTACACCTTC. As protein: CASSRQGVHYGYTF.

V is TRBV11-2 and J is TRBJ1-5; 9 nucleotides line up with TRBD1. The ends lost 1 base at V and 5 bases at J; junction bases unmatched: 9. The CDR3 consists of 17 residues. The germline V gene encodes CDR1 SGHAT and CDR2 FQNNGV. CDR3 in amino acids: CASSLGTTGGAYQPQHF. CDR3 coding DNA: TGTGCCAGCAGCTTAGGGACCACAGGGGGCGCTTATCAGCCCCAGCATTTT.

This rearrangement joins TRBV30 to TRBJ1-2; D is undetermined. CDR1 is GTSNPN, CDR2 SVGIG, per germline (reference sequence). The V gene lost 4 bases and the J gene lost 8 bases, with 29 bases spanning the gap. This CDR3 is 17 amino acids long. The CDR3 DNA sequence: TGTGCCTGGACGTCTGTGGAAAGGACTCTGAGCCTTGGGGGCTACACCTTC. Amino acid sequence: CAWTSVERTLSLGGYTF. Full variable domain (remainder filled in from reference TRBV30 and TRBJ1-2): SQTIHQWPATLVQPVGSPLSLECTVEGTSNPNLYWYRQAAGRGLQLLFYSVGIGQISSEVPQNLSASRPQDRQFILSSKKLLLSDSGFYLCAWTSVERTLSLGGYTFGSGTRLTVV.

This clone occurred once. The rearrangement uses TRBV4-1 and TRBJ1-4; D call uncertain. V lost 2 bases, J lost 11 bases, and 12 bases lay in between. The CDR3 covers 13 residues. Germline values: CDR1 MGHRA, CDR2 YSYEKL. The CDR3 region is CASSQIESVKLFF. The CDR3 region has the DNA TGCGCCAGCAGCCAAATCGAGTCGGTCAAACTGTTTTTT.

The table lists this clone with a count of one. The chain carries TRBV14 and TRBJ2-2; perhaps TRBD2 as D (5 bases). CDR3 length: 17 residues. Germline V gene sequence: CDR1 SGHDN, CDR2 FVKESK. V lost 4 bases, J lost 0 bases, and 15 bases lay in between. CDR3 region: CASSPASRGTNTGELFF. In nucleotides, the CDR3 is TGTGCCAGCAGCCCCGCTTCTCGGGGTACGAACACCGGGGAGCTGTTTTTT.

The chain couples TRBV2 to TRBJ2-5; perhaps TRBD2 as D (6 bases). Looked up from germline, CDR1 is SNHLY and CDR2 is FYNNEI. CDR3 length equals 14 residues. Trimming shortened V by 7 bases and J by 2 bases, and 14 bases separated the two germline ends. DNA of the CDR3: TGTGCCAGCAAATGGGAACTAGCACAAGAGACCCAGTACTTC. Protein: CASKWELAQETQYF. The full variable domain, its missing parts supplied by reference TRBV2 and TRBJ2-5, is EPEVTQTPSHQVTQMGQEVILRCVPISNHLYFYWYRQILGQKVEFLVSFYNNEISEKSEIFDDQFSVERPDGSNFTLKIRSTKLEDSAMYFCASKWELAQETQYFGPGTRLLVL.

The chain recombines TRBV2 with TRBJ2-5; D ambiguous. This CDR3 contains 12 residues. Trimming pared 4 bases from V and 5 bases from J, leaving 8 bases between. Germline V CDR1 and CDR2: SNHLY, FYNNEI. In nucleotides, the CDR3 is TGTGCCAGCAGTGGAGTAACGGAGACCCAGTACTTC. Encoded protein: CASSGVTETQYF.

The chain recombines TRBV10-1 with TRBJ2-5; tentative D call: TRBD1 (5 bases). V was trimmed by 7 bases and J by 7 bases, leaving 16 bases between them. The V gene's germline CDR1 is WNHNN and CDR2 SYGVQD (reference sequence). This CDR3 contains 13 residues. DNA of the CDR3: TGCGCCAGCAACCCAAACAGGTTTGGGACCCAGTACTTC. It translates to CASNPNRFGTQYF.

The rearrangement links TRBV5-1 to TRBJ1-2; D remains unclear. From germline, CDR1 is SGHRS and CDR2 YFSETQ. This CDR3 has 15 amino acids. V dropped 0 bases and J dropped 4 bases, with 13 bases sitting between them. CDR3 bases: TGCGCCAGCAGCTTGGCTGGGGATCGGGGCTATGGCTACACCTTC. It yields the protein CASSLAGDRGYGYTF. The variable domain in full, completed from reference TRBV5-1 and TRBJ1-2, reads KAGVTQTPRYLIKTRGQQVTLSCSPISGHRSVSWYQQTPGQGLQFLFEYFSETQRNKGNFPGRFSGRQFSNSRSEMNVSTLELGDSALYLCASSLAGDRGYGYTFGSGTRLTVV.

In its sample, this clone was seen once. DNA of the CDR3: TGTGCCTGGAGTATCTGGACTAGCTCAACCTACGAGCAGTACTTC. Translation: CAWSIWTSSTYEQYF. The chain joins TRBV30 to TRBJ2-7; 8 positions agree with TRBD2. V lost 2 bases and J lost 2; bases outside the gene matches: 8. This CDR3 contains 15 residues. CDR1 is GTSNPN and CDR2 is SVGIG in the germline V gene (reference sequence). The variable domain in full, with the rest retrieved from reference TRBV30 and TRBJ2-7, is SQTIHQWPATLVQPVGSPLSLECTVEGTSNPNLYWYRQAAGRGLQLLFYSVGIGQISSEVPQNLSASRPQDRQFILSSKKLLLSDSGFYLCAWSIWTSSTYEQYFGPGTRLTVT.

The V and J genes are TRBV6-1 and TRBJ1-3; a weak D match, TRBD1 (6 bases). There are 16 residues in the CDR3. The ends were cut back, 2 bases at V and 0 bases at J, with 11 bases in the middle. Per germline, CDR1 MNHNS and CDR2 SASEGT. The CDR3 sequence: CASSERTDLSGNTIYF. Written as DNA, the CDR3 is TGTGCCAGCAGTGAAAGGACAGACCTCTCTGGAAACACCATATATTTT.

The chain employs TRBV25-1 and TRBJ2-5, with D possibly matching TRBD1 (7 bases). CDR3 length equals 16 residues. V was clipped by 0 bases and J by 0 bases, with 11 bases between them. The germline gives CDR1 MGHDK, CDR2 SYGVNS. The CDR3 spells CASSEYQGGNQETQYF. In nucleotides, the CDR3 is TGTGCCAGCAGTGAATATCAGGGGGGAAACCAAGAGACCCAGTACTTC.

V gene TRBV10-1 combines with J gene TRBJ2-3; TRBD2 might be the D (5 bases). V was shortened by 2 bases and J by 3 bases, with 12 bases between the two germline ends. CDR1 and CDR2 from the germline V gene are WNHNN and SYGVQD (reference sequence). The CDR3 contains 15 residues. The CDR3 sequence is CASSEAALGTDTQYF. The CDR3 DNA reads as TGCGCCAGCAGTGAGGCAGCACTAGGGACAGATACGCAGTATTTT.

The chain uses TRBV20-1 and TRBJ1-4; no definite D call. The CDR3 contains 11 residues. The V gene's germline CDR1 is DFQATT and CDR2 SNEGSKA (reference sequence). Trimming removed 7 bases at V and 10 bases at J, with 13 bases between. As DNA, the CDR3 is TGCAGTGGGGCATTCCTCAGAAAACTGTTTTTT. Amino acids: CSGAFLRKLFF.

V and J are TRBV14 and TRBJ2-1; TRBD2 matches 10 bases. CDR1 is SGHDN, CDR2 FVKESK, per germline. V lost 4 bases, J lost 10 bases, and 7 bases stayed unmatched. The CDR3 sequence is 14 residues long. The CDR3 here is CASSLASGSSEQFF. The CDR3 coding sequence is TGTGCCAGCAGCCTGGCTAGCGGGAGTAGCGAGCAGTTCTTC.

This clone was found a few times. The chain uses TRBV5-1 and TRBJ1-1, with TRBD1 matching over 8 bases. Germline-derived CDR1 and CDR2 are SGHRS and YFSETQ. The trim removed 7 bases at V and 1 base at J, leaving 6 bases unmatched. CDR3 length equals 14 residues. CDR3 sequence (DNA): TGCGCCAGCGGACCACAGGGGGGGAACACTGAAGCTTTCTTT. Residues: CASGPQGGNTEAFF.

The chain is built from TRBV3-1 (or the pseudogene TRBV3-2) and TRBJ2-7; 10 bases map to TRBD2. The germline gives CDR1 LGHDT, CDR2 YNNKEL (reference sequence). The CDR3 runs to 14 residues. Losses at the gene ends were 1 base for V and 7 bases for J; bases not matched to a gene: 4. The CDR3 loop reads CASSQVAGGGEQYF. The CDR3 DNA is TGTGCCAGCAGCCAAGTAGCGGGAGGTGGGGAGCAGTACTTC.

This chain uses TRBV19 with TRBJ2-5; 7 bases are a match to TRBD1. The CDR3 consists of 15 residues. Germline CDR1 reads LNHDA; CDR2 reads SQIVND (reference sequence). The V segment lost 5 bases and the J segment 5 bases; nucleotides outside the gene matches: 11. The CDR3 reads CASSLLGQAMETQYF. In DNA, the CDR3 is TGTGCCAGTAGTCTTCTTGGACAGGCAATGGAGACCCAGTACTTC.

The V and J genes are TRBV2 and TRBJ2-1; a weak D match, TRBD2 (5 bases). The CDR3 runs 15 residues. Trimming left V 6 bases short and J 0 bases short, with 12 bases between. Germline CDR1 and CDR2: SNHLY and FYNNEI. The CDR3 loop reads CASSLDSSSYNEQFF. CDR3 DNA: TGTGCCAGCAGCTTGGACTCCAGCTCCTACAATGAGCAGTTCTTC.

The J gene is TRBJ2-5, the V gene TRBV7-9; D is unclear. This CDR3 has 11 residues. V shed 4 bases and J shed 5 bases, with 5 bases lying between them. CDR1 and CDR2 (germline): SEHNR, FQNEAQ (reference sequence). The CDR3 spells CASSSIETQYF. DNA for the CDR3: TGTGCCAGCAGCTCAATCGAGACCCAGTACTTC.

This chain links TRBV11-2 with TRBJ2-3, with D unresolved. V was trimmed by 1 base and J by 3 bases, leaving 8 bases between them. The CDR3 spans 14 residues. Per the germline V gene, CDR1 is SGHAT and CDR2 is FQNNGV. The CDR3 DNA is TGTGCCAGCAGCTTAGGTAGTCCGACAGATACGCAGTATTTT. Protein: CASSLGSPTDTQYF.

The V gene is TRBV5-1, the J gene TRBJ2-1; 10 bases align to TRBD2. Per the germline V gene, CDR1 is SGHRS and CDR2 is YFSETQ. The CDR3 is made up of 15 amino acids. V was pared by 4 bases and J by 5 bases, with 6 bases of the junction left unmatched. CDR3: CASSEPSGGDNEQFF. For the CDR3, the DNA is TGCGCCAGCAGCGAACCTAGCGGGGGAGACAATGAGCAGTTCTTC.

The chain recombines TRBV29-1 with TRBJ2-1; D may be TRBD1 (5 bases). Per germline, CDR1 SQVTM and CDR2 ANQGSEA. Trimming removed 4 bases from V and 6 bases from J, with 13 bases in between. The CDR3 is 13 residues long. The DNA for the CDR3 is TGCAGCGTTGTGGGGCACAGGCTCAATGAGCAGTTCTTC. Protein: CSVVGHRLNEQFF.

V usage is TRBV3-1 (or the pseudogene TRBV3-2) and J usage is TRBJ2-1, with 7 bases that match TRBD2. This CDR3 contains 15 residues. Germline V gives CDR1 LGHDT, CDR2 YNNKEL (reference sequence). V lost 4 bases, J lost 5 bases, and 8 bases stayed unmatched. CDR3 sequence reads: CASSPVWEGNNEQFF. CDR3 nucleotide sequence: TGTGCCAGCAGCCCCGTTTGGGAGGGAAACAATGAGCAGTTCTTC.

Only one count was recorded for this clone. The chain has TRBV28 and TRBJ1-6, with TRBD1 matching over 7 bases. CDR1 is MDHEN and CDR2 is SYDVKM in the germline V gene. V was pared by 7 bases and J by 8 bases, with 8 bases of the junction left unmatched. This CDR3 is 14 amino acids long. CDR3 DNA: TGTGCCAGCACCGAGCAGGGGGATTATTCACCCCTCCACTTT. Its protein is CASTEQGDYSPLHF. The full variable domain, its missing parts supplied by reference TRBV28 and TRBJ1-6, is DVKVTQSSRYLVKRTGEKVFLECVQDMDHENMFWYRQDPGLGLRLIYFSYDVKMKEKGDIPEGYSVSREKKERFSLILESASTNQTSMYLCASTEQGDYSPLHFGNGTRLTVT.

The chain joins TRBV7-6 to TRBJ2-5, with 8 bases matching TRBD2. Germline V lookup: CDR1 SGHVS, CDR2 FNYEAQ. The CDR3 is made up of 13 amino acids. With 5 bases clipped from V and 5 bases from J, the junction kept 4 bases outside the gene matches. The CDR3 reads CASSTLAGETQYF. CDR3 nucleotides: TGTGCCAGCAGCACGCTAGCGGGTGAGACCCAGTACTTC. Combining the CDR3 with reference TRBV7-6 and TRBJ2-5 gives the whole variable domain GAGVSQSPRYKVTKRGQDVALRCDPISGHVSLYWYRQALGQGPEFLTYFNYEAQQDKSGLPNDRFSAERPEGSISTLTIQRTEQRDSAMYRCASSTLAGETQYFGPGTRLLVL.

The chain carries TRBV25-1 and TRBJ1-6, with 7 bases fitting TRBD1. V was pared by 6 bases and J by 10 bases, with 9 bases of the junction left unmatched. The CDR3 is 14 amino acids. The germline gives CDR1 MGHDK, CDR2 SYGVNS. CDR3 bases: TGTGCCAGCAGCATCGACAGGGCGGGATCACCCCTCCACTTT. This gives the protein CASSIDRAGSPLHF.

This clone was seen a few times. The V call is TRBV28, the J call TRBJ1-3, with 10 bases that match TRBD1. Trimming at V came to 4 bases and at J to 7 bases, leaving 4 bases not matched to a gene. CDR1 and CDR2 from the germline V gene are MDHEN and SYDVKM. This CDR3 is 14 amino acids long. CDR3 sequence: CASSSMGQGNTIYF. Written as DNA, the CDR3 is TGTGCCAGCAGTTCGATGGGACAGGGGAACACCATATATTTT.

Written as DNA, the CDR3 is TGTGCCAGCAGCTTAGCACAGGGGAGTAACTATGGCTACACCTTC. It encodes CASSLAQGSNYGYTF. This rearrangement joins TRBV3-1 (or the pseudogene TRBV3-2) to TRBJ1-2, with 7 bases fitting TRBD1. CDR3 length: 15 residues. Germline V CDR1 and CDR2: LGHDT, YNNKEL (reference sequence). V shed 5 bases, J shed 1 base, and the junction held 7 bases outside the gene matches.